Listed below are T cell receptor beta chains from one sample, sequenced in a study of CD8 T cells in ankylosing spondylitis. A single record per CDR3 protein comes from TCRdb applying MiXCR to the 5' RACE reads. The data contain about 39,000 distinct CDR3 sequences, around 3% of them singletons. Sequenced input: blood, either unsorted or a sorted T cell fraction (not recorded which). All receptors derive from a male donor with ankylosing spondylitis or in good health (not recorded which). CDR3s leave out the opening cysteine and the closing phenylalanine or tryptophan. Fields, in order: J gene, clone size, V gene, CDR3 protein. A clone size is listed for some rows: how often the clone was seen (once, few, many), or a class if it is expanded.

J: TRBJ1-5; size: medium-sized; V: TRBV24-1; CDR3: ANSWAGQPQH
J: TRBJ1-3; size: many; V: TRBV9; CDR3: ASSSGTGNSGNTIY
J: TRBJ2-5; size: few; V: TRBV9; CDR3: ASSVGRYQETQY
J: TRBJ2-2; size: many; V: TRBV9; CDR3: ASSVGGGGEGELF
J: TRBJ1-2; size: many; V: TRBV9; CDR3: ASSVADNYGYT
J: TRBJ2-3; size: many; V: TRBV9; CDR3: ASSVRITDTQY
J: TRBJ2-1; size: many; V: TRBV9; CDR3: ASSVRTSGIFEQF
J: TRBJ2-1; size: NA; V: TRBV9; CDR3: ASSVGGRALAEQF
J: TRBJ2-5; size: NA; V: TRBV9; CDR3: ASSVGGGHRQETQY
J: TRBJ2-2; size: many; V: TRBV9; CDR3: ASSVASVQGAGELF
J: TRBJ1-2; size: many; V: TRBV9; CDR3: ASSVEGGYGYT
J: TRBJ2-1; size: many; V: TRBV9; CDR3: ASSVAGGAAYNEQF
J: TRBJ2-5; size: many; V: TRBV9; CDR3: ASSDGREETQY
J: TRBJ2-5; size: many; V: TRBV9; CDR3: ASSATRLAGFSQETQY
J: TRBJ2-5; size: many; V: TRBV9; CDR3: ASSGQGKGETQY
J: TRBJ2-4; size: many; V: TRBV9; CDR3: ASSVEPSAAKNIQY
J: TRBJ2-6; size: many; V: TRBV9; CDR3: ASSPSGQGLTGGANVLT